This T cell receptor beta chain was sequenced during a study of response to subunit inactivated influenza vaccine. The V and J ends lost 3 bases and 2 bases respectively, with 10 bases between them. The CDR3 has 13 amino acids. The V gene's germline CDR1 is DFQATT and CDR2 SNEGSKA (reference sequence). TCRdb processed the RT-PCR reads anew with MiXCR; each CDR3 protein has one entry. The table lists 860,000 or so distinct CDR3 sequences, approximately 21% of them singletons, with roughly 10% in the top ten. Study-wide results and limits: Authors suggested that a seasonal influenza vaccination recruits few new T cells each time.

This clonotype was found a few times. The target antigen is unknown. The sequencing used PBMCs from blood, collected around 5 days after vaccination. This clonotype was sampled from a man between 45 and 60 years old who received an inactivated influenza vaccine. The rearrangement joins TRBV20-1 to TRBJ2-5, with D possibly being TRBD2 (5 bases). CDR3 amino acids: CSASWSGQETQYF. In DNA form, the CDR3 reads TGCAGTGCTAGTTGGAGCGGACAAGAGACCCAGTACTTC.